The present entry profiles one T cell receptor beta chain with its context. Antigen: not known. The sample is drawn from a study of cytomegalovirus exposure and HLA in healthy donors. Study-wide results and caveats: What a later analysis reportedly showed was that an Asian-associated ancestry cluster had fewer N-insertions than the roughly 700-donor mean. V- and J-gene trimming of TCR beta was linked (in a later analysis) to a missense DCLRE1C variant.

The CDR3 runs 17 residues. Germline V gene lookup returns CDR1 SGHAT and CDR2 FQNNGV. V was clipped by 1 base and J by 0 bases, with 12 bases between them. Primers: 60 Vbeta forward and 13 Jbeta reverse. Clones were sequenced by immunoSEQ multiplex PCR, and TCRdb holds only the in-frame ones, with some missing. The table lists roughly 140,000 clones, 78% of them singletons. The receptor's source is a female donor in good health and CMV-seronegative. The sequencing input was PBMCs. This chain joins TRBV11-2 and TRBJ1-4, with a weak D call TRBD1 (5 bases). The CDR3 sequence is CASSLGRGRSTNEKLFF. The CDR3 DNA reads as TGTGCCAGCAGCTTAGGTCGGGGGAGATCAACTAATGAAAAACTGTTTTTT.